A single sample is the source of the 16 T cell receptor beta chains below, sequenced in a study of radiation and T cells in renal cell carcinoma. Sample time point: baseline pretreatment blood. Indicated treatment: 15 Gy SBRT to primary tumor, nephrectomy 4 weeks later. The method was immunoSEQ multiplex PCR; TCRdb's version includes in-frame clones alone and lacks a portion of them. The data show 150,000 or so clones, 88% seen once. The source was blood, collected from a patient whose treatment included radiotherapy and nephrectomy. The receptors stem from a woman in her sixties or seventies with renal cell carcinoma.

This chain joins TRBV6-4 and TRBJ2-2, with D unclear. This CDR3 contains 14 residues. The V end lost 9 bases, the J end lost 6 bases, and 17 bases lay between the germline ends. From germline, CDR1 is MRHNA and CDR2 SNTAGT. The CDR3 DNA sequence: TGTGCCAGTGCTCTGGGCTACGGAGCCGGGGAGCTGTTTTTT. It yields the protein CASALGYGAGELFF.

The DNA for the CDR3 is TGTGCCAGCAGTTTCCAAGACAGGGATCAAGCTGGCTACACCTTC. Residues: CASSFQDRDQAGYTF. This rearrangement joins TRBV27 to TRBJ1-2; 7 nucleotides line up with TRBD1. This CDR3 is built from 15 residues. In germline, CDR1 is MNHEY, CDR2 SMNVEV (reference sequence). Trimming took 3 bases from V and 7 from J; bases not matched to a gene: 11.

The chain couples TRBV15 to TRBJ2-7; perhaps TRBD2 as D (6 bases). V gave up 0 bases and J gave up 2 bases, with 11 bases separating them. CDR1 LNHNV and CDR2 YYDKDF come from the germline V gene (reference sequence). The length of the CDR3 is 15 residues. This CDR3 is CATSRDRRGAYEQYF. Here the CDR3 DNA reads TGTGCCACCAGCAGAGATAGGCGGGGCGCCTACGAGCAGTACTTC.

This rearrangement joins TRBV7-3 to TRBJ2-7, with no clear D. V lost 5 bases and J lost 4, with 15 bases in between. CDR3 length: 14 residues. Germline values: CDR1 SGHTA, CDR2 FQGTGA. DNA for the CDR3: TGTGCCAGCAGCGGCTACATGACCCCATACGAGCAGTACTTC. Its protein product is CASSGYMTPYEQYF.

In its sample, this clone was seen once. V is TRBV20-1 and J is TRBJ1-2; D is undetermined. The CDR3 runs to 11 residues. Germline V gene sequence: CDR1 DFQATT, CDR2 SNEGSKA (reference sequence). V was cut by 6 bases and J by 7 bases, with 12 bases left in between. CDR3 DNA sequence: TGCAGTGCGTCGGTTCGGAGTGGCTACACCTTC. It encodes CSASVRSGYTF.

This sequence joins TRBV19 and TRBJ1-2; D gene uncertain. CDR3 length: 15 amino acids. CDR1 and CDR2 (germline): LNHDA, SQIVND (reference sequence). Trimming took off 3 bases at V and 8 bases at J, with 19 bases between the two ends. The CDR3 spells CASSIDIPGIQGYTF. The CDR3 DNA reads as TGTGCCAGTAGTATCGATATACCTGGTATTCAGGGCTACACCTTC.

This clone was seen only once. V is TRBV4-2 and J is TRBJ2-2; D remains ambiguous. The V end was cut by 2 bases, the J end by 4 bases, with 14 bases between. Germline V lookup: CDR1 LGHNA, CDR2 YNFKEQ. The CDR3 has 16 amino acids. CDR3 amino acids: CASSQRGESGTGELFF. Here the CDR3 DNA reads TGTGCCAGCAGCCAACGAGGAGAGTCGGGCACCGGGGAGCTGTTTTTT.

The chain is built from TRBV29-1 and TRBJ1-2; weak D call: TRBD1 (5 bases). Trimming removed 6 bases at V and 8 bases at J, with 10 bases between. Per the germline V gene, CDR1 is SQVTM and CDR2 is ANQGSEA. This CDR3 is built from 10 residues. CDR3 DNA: TGCAGCGTCGGGACGGAAGGCTACACCTTC. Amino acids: CSVGTEGYTF.

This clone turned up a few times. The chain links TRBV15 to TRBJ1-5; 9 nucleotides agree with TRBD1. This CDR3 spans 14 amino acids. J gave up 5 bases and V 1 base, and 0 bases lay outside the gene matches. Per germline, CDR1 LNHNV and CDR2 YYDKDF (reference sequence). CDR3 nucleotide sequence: TGTGCCACCAGCAGAGGGGACAGGGATCAGCCCCAGCATTTT. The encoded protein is CATSRGDRDQPQHF. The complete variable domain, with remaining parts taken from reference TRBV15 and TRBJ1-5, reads DAMVIQNPRYQVTQFGKPVTLSCSQTLNHNVMYWYQQKSSQAPKLLFHYYDKDFNNEADTPDNFQSRRPNTSFCFLDIRSPGLGDTAMYLCATSRGDRDQPQHFGDGTRLSIL.

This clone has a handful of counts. The CDR3 here is CASSVGTGEYGYTF. The CDR3 DNA sequence: TGTGCCAGCAGCGTAGGGACAGGGGAATATGGCTACACCTTC. V gene TRBV9 combines with J gene TRBJ1-2, with 9 bases lining up with TRBD1. Germline trimming cut 0 bases from V and 5 bases from J; bases unmatched to any gene: 2. Germline CDR1 SGDLS, CDR2 YYNGEE. The CDR3 is 14 residues long. Complete variable domain (other parts from reference TRBV9 and TRBJ1-2): DSGVTQTPKHLITATGQRVTLRCSPRSGDLSVYWYQQSLDQGLQFLIQYYNGEERAKGNILERFSAQQFPDLHSELNLSSLELGDSALYFCASSVGTGEYGYTFGSGTRLTVV.

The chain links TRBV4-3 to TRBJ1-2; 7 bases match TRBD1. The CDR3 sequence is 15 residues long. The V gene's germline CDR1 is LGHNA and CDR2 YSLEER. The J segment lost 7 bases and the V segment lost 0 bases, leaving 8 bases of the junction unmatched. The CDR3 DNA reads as TGCGCCAGCAGCCAAGATCGGGGACAGAGCTCTGGCTACACCTTC. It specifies CASSQDRGQSSGYTF.

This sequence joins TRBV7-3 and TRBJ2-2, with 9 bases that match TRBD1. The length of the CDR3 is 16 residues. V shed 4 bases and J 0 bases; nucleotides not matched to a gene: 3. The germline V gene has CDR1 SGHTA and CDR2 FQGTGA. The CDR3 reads CASSWGQGSNTGELFF. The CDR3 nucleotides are TGTGCCAGCAGCTGGGGACAGGGATCGAACACCGGGGAGCTGTTTTTT.

The chain's CDR3 is CASSTGVGTTNEKLFF. The CDR3 DNA is TGTGCCAGCAGCACGGGGGTAGGGACAACTAATGAAAAACTGTTTTTT. The V and J genes are TRBV7-9 and TRBJ1-4; a possible D gene is TRBD1 (5 bases). This CDR3 is 16 amino acids long. Germline CDR1 reads SEHNR; CDR2 reads FQNEAQ (reference sequence). V was shortened by 5 bases and J by 0 bases, with 13 bases between the two germline ends. The variable domain in full, with the rest retrieved from reference TRBV7-9 and TRBJ1-4, is DTGVSQNPRHKITKRGQNVTFRCDPISEHNRLYWYRQTLGQGPEFLTYFQNEAQLEKSRLLSDRFSAERPKGSFSTLEIQRTEQGDSAMYLCASSTGVGTTNEKLFFGSGTQLSVL.

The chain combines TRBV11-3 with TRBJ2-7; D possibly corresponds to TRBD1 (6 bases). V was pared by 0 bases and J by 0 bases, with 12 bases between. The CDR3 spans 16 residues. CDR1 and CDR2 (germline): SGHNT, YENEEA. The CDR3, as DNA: TGTGCCAGCAGCTTAGATTTCGGGACACACTCCTACGAGCAGTACTTC. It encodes CASSLDFGTHSYEQYF.

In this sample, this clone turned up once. CDR3 residues: CAIREDRAGELFF. The DNA for the CDR3 is TGTGCCATCAGAGAGGACAGGGCCGGGGAGCTGTTTTTT. The chain joins TRBV10-3 to TRBJ2-2; 8 bases match TRBD1. Germline CDR1 and CDR2: ENHRY and SYGVKD. CDR3 length: 13 residues. Unmatched junction bases numbered 3, after V lost 6 bases and J lost 6 bases.

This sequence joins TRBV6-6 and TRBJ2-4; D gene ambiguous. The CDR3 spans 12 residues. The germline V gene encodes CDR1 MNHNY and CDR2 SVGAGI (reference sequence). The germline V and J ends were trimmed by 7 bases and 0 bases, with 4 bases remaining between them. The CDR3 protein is CASTVAKNIQYF. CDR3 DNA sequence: TGTGCCAGCACAGTAGCCAAAAACATTCAGTACTTC.